Listed here are 2 T cell receptor beta chains from one sample, sequenced in a study of regulatory dendritic cells for organ transplantation. The repertoire was sequenced with immunoSEQ multiplex PCR; TCRdb's copy has only in-frame clones and lacks some. The profile shows approximately 22,000 clones, approximately 83% of them singletons. CFSE-labeled sorted T cells met regulatory or mature dendritic cells for 5 to 6 days. Antigens for these TCRs are unknown. The sequenced sample was naive CD4+ T cells from blood cultured with regulatory dendritic cells. Described subset: CD45RA+ naive T cells. These receptors all come from a human donor in good health.

This rearrangement joins TRBV18 to TRBJ2-5; no clear D. Germline values: CDR1 KGHSH, CDR2 LQKENI. The CDR3 has 12 residues. V lost 2 bases and J 4 bases, leaving 5 bases between the germline ends. The DNA of the CDR3 is TGTGCCAGCTCACCATTAACAGAGACCCAGTACTTC. Translation gives CASSPLTETQYF.

The chain joins TRBV6-1 to TRBJ2-7, with a possible D match to TRBD1 (6 bases). V dropped 6 bases and J dropped 3 bases, with 12 bases sitting between them. This CDR3 is 13 amino acids long. CDR1 is MNHNS and CDR2 is SASEGT in the germline V gene. CDR3 loop: CASRATRGYEQYF. CDR3 sequence (DNA): TGTGCCAGCAGGGCCACCAGGGGCTACGAGCAGTACTTC.